The rows below give T cell receptor beta chains drawn from one sample of a study of radiotherapy plus CTLA-4 blockade in lung cancer. Produced via immunoSEQ multiplex PCR; TCRdb's table is partial and in-frame only. Counted here are roughly 63,000 clones, approximately 68% occurring once; the ten biggest clones make up around 8%. The sequencing here drew on peripheral blood, taken from a patient treated with radiotherapy plus ipilimumab. These receptors were taken from a human donor with non-small cell lung cancer whose response to radiotherapy plus ipilimumab could not be evaluated. Each CDR3 is given with its conserved first and last residue. The D gene is left open where the match is weak.

V gene,D gene,J gene,CDR3 protein
TRBV6-6,TRBD1,TRBJ2-7,CASSPPVTGGLHEQYF
TRBV5-6,.,TRBJ1-2,CATSLAGIGNYGYTF
TRBV5-1,.,TRBJ1-1,CASSLAQNTEAFF
TRBV5-1,TRBD2,TRBJ2-1,CASSALTSGGVNEQFF
TRBV7-2,TRBD1,TRBJ1-1,CASSLNRGTTEAFF
TRBV2,.,TRBJ2-3,CASSGRGLGDTQYF
TRBV5-1,TRBD1,TRBJ2-6,CASIPGQGVAGANVLTF
TRBV5-4,.,TRBJ2-7,CASSFTGISSPYEQYF
TRBV19,TRBD1,TRBJ2-7,CASSTAGTGTYEQYF
TRBV7-8,.,TRBJ2-2,CASSLVPVAAQNTGELFF
TRBV7-2,.,TRBJ2-7,CASSSVYEQYF
TRBV7-2,.,TRBJ2-3,CASSLRRTDTQYF
TRBV7-9,TRBD2,TRBJ2-7,CASRGLAGNSYEQYF
TRBV9,TRBD1,TRBJ1-4,CASSLGQADEKLFF
TRBV6-1,.,TRBJ2-7,CASSEAGSQANREQYF